One and the same sample provided the 28 T cell receptor beta chains below, sequenced in a study of T cells in Graves' hyperthyroidism and ophthalmopathy. The TCR beta CDR3 regions underwent amplification using RNA transcripts as the source. Primed by the HTBI set, a first-round RT-PCR was run on the TCR CDR3. Each CDR3 protein is one row after TCRdb ran MiXCR on the multiplex PCR reads. The sample records 660,000 or so distinct CDR3 sequences, less than 25% being singletons. Material for sequencing was blood. The receptors stem from a man aged 30 to 39 with Graves' ophthalmopathy.

This sequence joins TRBV9 and TRBJ2-1, with 8 positions matching TRBD2. Trimming cost V 0 bases and J 6 bases; bases outside gene matches: 8. The CDR3 covers 16 residues. CDR1 SGDLS and CDR2 YYNGEE come from the germline V gene. The CDR3 region is CASSVGSGGLFNEQFF. CDR3 in DNA: TGTGCCAGCAGCGTAGGGTCGGGAGGGCTTTTCAATGAGCAGTTCTTC.

The V call is TRBV2, the J call TRBJ2-2; 7 nucleotides align to TRBD1. Germline V lookup: CDR1 SNHLY, CDR2 FYNNEI. The ends lost 6 bases at V and 7 bases at J; junction bases unmatched: 11. The CDR3 length is 15 residues. The CDR3 sequence is CASRRGPTVNGELFF. DNA for the CDR3: TGTGCCAGCAGGAGGGGGCCTACGGTGAACGGGGAGCTGTTTTTT.

The rearrangement links TRBV5-5 to TRBJ1-1; D is perhaps TRBD1 (5 bases). Germline V gives CDR1 SGHKS, CDR2 YYEKEE (reference sequence). This CDR3 has 15 amino acids. With 5 bases removed from V and 3 bases from J, the gap between germline ends came to 17 bases. The CDR3 nucleotides are TGTGCCAGCAGTCTAAGGGGTATGAAGGACACTGAAGCTTTCTTT. Translation gives CASSLRGMKDTEAFF.

This clonotype occurred many times. The chain couples TRBV11-3 to TRBJ2-1; TRBD2 aligns across 13 bases. Germline V CDR1 and CDR2: SGHNT, YENEEA. The ends lost 5 bases at V and 8 bases at J; junction bases unmatched: 9. The CDR3 sequence is 16 residues long. CDR3 residues: CASSPKLAGGPHEQFF. Here the CDR3 DNA reads TGTGCCAGCAGCCCCAAACTAGCGGGAGGGCCCCATGAGCAGTTCTTC. Full variable domain (outside the CDR3, taken from reference TRBV11-3 and TRBJ2-1): EAGVVQSPRYKIIEKKQPVAFWCNPISGHNTLYWYLQNLGQGPELLIRYENEEAVDDSQLPKDRFSAERLKGVDSTLKIQPAELGDSAVYLCASSPKLAGGPHEQFFGPGTRLTVL.

This clonotype was detected only a few times. The genes are TRBV28 and TRBJ1-3, with TRBD1 as a possible D gene (6 bases). Deletions cut 7 bases from V and 3 bases from J, with 22 bases between. The CDR3 covers 17 residues. Germline V gives CDR1 MDHEN, CDR2 SYDVKM. CDR3 region: CASTMGGGGPGGNTIYF. DNA for the CDR3: TGTGCCAGCACCATGGGGGGGGGCGGACCCGGTGGAAACACCATATATTTT.

This clonotype occurred many times. The chain links TRBV6-1 to TRBJ1-5; D is unresolved. The V gene lost 7 bases and the J gene lost 3 bases, with 19 bases spanning the gap. The CDR3 is 16 residues long. Germline values: CDR1 MNHNS, CDR2 SASEGT. The CDR3 loop is CASTPDGGWNNQPQHF. For the CDR3, the DNA is TGTGCCAGCACCCCCGATGGAGGGTGGAACAATCAGCCCCAGCATTTT.

This clonotype was recorded at least ten times. The chain employs TRBV6-2 or TRBV6-3 and TRBJ2-7; 9 bases line up with TRBD2. V was clipped by 7 bases and J by 2 bases; unmatched bases: 12. The V gene's germline CDR1 is MNHEY and CDR2 SVGEGT. The CDR3 runs 16 residues. CDR3 bases: TGTGCCAGCACCTATACTCCGGGACTAGCTCCCTACGAGCAGTACTTC. It yields the protein CASTYTPGLAPYEQYF.

This clonotype came up a few times. A read error may produce the germline difference seen at one junction end. The chain has TRBV6-1 and TRBJ2-7; 9 bases are shared with TRBD1. CDR1 and CDR2 from the germline V gene are MNHNS and SASEGT. The CDR3 runs 17 residues. The CDR3 DNA sequence: TGTGCCAGCAGTTCCACCCAGCCCGGGACAGGGCGGTACGTGCAGTACTTC. This gives the protein CASSSTQPGTGRYVQYF.

The V gene is TRBV5-5, the J gene TRBJ2-2; TRBD2 matches at 7 bases. In germline, CDR1 is SGHKS, CDR2 YYEKEE (reference sequence). Unmatched junction bases numbered 5, after V lost 2 bases and J lost 10 bases. The CDR3 covers 13 residues. As DNA, the CDR3 is TGTGCCAGCAGCTTAGGGGCGGGGGTGGAGCTGTTTTTT. Its protein is CASSLGAGVELFF. Looking up the rest from reference TRBV5-5 and TRBJ2-2 gives the full variable domain: DAGVTQSPTHLIKTRGQQVTLRCSPISGHKSVSWYQQVLGQGPQFIFQYYEKEERGRGNFPDRFSARQFPNYSSELNVNALLLGDSALYLCASSLGAGVELFFGEGSRLTVL.

V and J are TRBV20-1 and TRBJ2-7; D remains unclear. The CDR3 extends over 13 amino acids. Trimming shortened V by 0 bases and J by 2 bases, and 8 bases separated the two germline ends. Germline V gives CDR1 DFQATT, CDR2 SNEGSKA (reference sequence). DNA for the CDR3: TGCAGTGCTAGAGATACAGATGCCTACGAGCAGTACTTC. Residues: CSARDTDAYEQYF.

The chain uses TRBV11-2 and TRBJ2-5, with 8 bases lining up with TRBD1. Germline CDR1 reads SGHAT; CDR2 reads FQNNGV. The J segment lost 5 bases and the V segment lost 6 bases, leaving 8 bases of the junction unmatched. This CDR3 comprises 14 residues. CDR3 bases: TGTGCCAGCAGAAGGACAGGGACGAGGGAGACCCAGTACTTC. Translated, it gives CASRRTGTRETQYF. The full variable domain, completed using reference TRBV11-2 and TRBJ2-5, is EAGVAQSPRYKIIEKRQSVAFWCNPISGHATLYWYQQILGQGPKLLIQFQNNGVVDDSQLPKDRFSAERLKGVDSTLKIQPAKLEDSAVYLCASRRTGTRETQYFGPGTRLLVL.

This clonotype was detected a few times. The chain has TRBV7-2 and TRBJ2-1; 10 positions agree with TRBD2. The CDR3 extends over 15 amino acids. V was pared by 5 bases and J by 5 bases, with 6 bases of the junction left unmatched. Germline values: CDR1 SGHTA, CDR2 FQGNSA. The CDR3 loop is CASSHSGRINNEQFF. Here the CDR3 DNA reads TGTGCCAGCAGCCATAGCGGGAGGATTAACAATGAGCAGTTCTTC.

This clonotype occurred a few times. CDR3 residues: CASSTHRSNTGELFF. The CDR3, as DNA: TGTGCCAGCAGCACGCACCGGAGTAACACCGGGGAGCTGTTTTTT. The V and J genes are TRBV7-9 and TRBJ2-2; D gene uncertain. The V and J ends lost 5 bases and 2 bases respectively, with 12 bases between them. The CDR3 runs 15 residues. Germline V CDR1 and CDR2: SEHNR, FQNEAQ (reference sequence). The complete variable domain, with remaining parts taken from reference TRBV7-9 and TRBJ2-2, reads DTGVSQNPRHKITKRGQNVTFRCDPISEHNRLYWYRQTLGQGPEFLTYFQNEAQLEKSRLLSDRFSAERPKGSFSTLEIQRTEQGDSAMYLCASSTHRSNTGELFFGEGSRLTVL.

This clonotype has just a few counts. The chain recombines TRBV20-1 with TRBJ2-5, with 7 nucleotides matching TRBD2. V gave up 0 bases and J gave up 3 bases; unmatched junction bases: 7. Germline V CDR1 and CDR2: DFQATT, SNEGSKA (reference sequence). CDR3 length: 15 residues. The CDR3 region has the DNA TGCAGTGCTAGAGATTCGAGCCTAGCGGAAGAGACCCAGTACTTC. This sequence encodes CSARDSSLAEETQYF.

This clonotype was picked up many times. The rearrangement uses TRBV28 and TRBJ1-1; tentatively, D is TRBD1 (6 bases). The CDR3 covers 15 residues. Germline CDR1 MDHEN, CDR2 SYDVKM. Trimming cost V 2 bases and J 5 bases, with 15 bases left between them. The CDR3 protein is CASSLGGRGKTEAFF. The CDR3 DNA reads as TGTGCCAGCAGTTTAGGCGGCAGGGGTAAGACTGAAGCTTTCTTT.

This clonotype was counted at least ten times. V usage is TRBV30 and J usage is TRBJ1-5; D unresolved. The V gene lost 1 base and the J gene lost 2 bases, with 15 bases spanning the gap. Germline CDR1 GTSNPN, CDR2 SVGIG (reference sequence). CDR3 length: 16 residues. The CDR3 spells CAWSEPNSIGNQPQHF. CDR3 sequence (DNA): TGTGCCTGGAGTGAGCCAAACAGTATTGGCAATCAGCCCCAGCATTTT.

This clonotype was observed a few times. The rearrangement links TRBV9 to TRBJ1-1; 7 positions agree with TRBD1. The CDR3 is 18 amino acids. With 4 bases clipped from V and 3 bases from J, the junction kept 18 bases outside the gene matches. Germline CDR1 is SGDLS and CDR2 is YYNGEE. The CDR3 nucleotides are TGTGCCAGCAGCCGTATCGGGACAGCGAAACCAACCTACACTGAAGCTTTCTTT. It translates to CASSRIGTAKPTYTEAFF.

This clonotype was recorded at least ten times. CDR3 loop: CASRAAGWSGGGYTF. The CDR3 DNA follows: TGTGCCAGCAGGGCCGCAGGGTGGAGCGGGGGTGGCTACACCTTC. The J gene is TRBJ1-2, the V gene TRBV28, with D perhaps TRBD1 (5 bases). This CDR3 comprises 15 residues. CDR1 and CDR2 from the germline V gene are MDHEN and SYDVKM. V was shortened by 6 bases and J by 7 bases, with 21 bases between the two germline ends.

The chain is built from TRBV5-1 and TRBJ2-3, with 7 positions matching TRBD2. Germline V gene sequence: CDR1 SGHRS, CDR2 YFSETQ. This CDR3 is 17 amino acids long. Trimming removed 0 bases from V and 4 bases from J; junction bases left unmatched: 11. CDR3 loop: CASSLGARTRFPDTQYF. CDR3 bases: TGCGCCAGCAGCTTGGGGGCGCGGACTAGATTCCCAGATACGCAGTATTTT.

This chain uses TRBV7-3 with TRBJ2-7, with D unresolved. The length of the CDR3 is 15 residues. The V and J ends lost 2 bases and 7 bases respectively, with 18 bases between them. Looked up from germline, CDR1 is SGHTA and CDR2 is FQGTGA. This chain's CDR3 is CASSLGRSLLGEQYF. The CDR3 nucleotides are TGTGCCAGCAGCTTAGGCCGATCCCTATTGGGGGAGCAGTACTTC.

This clonotype was recorded many times. This chain uses TRBV3-1 with TRBJ1-5, with a possible D match to TRBD1 (6 bases). CDR1 is LGHDT and CDR2 is YNNKEL in the germline V gene (reference sequence). The CDR3 runs 12 residues. With 4 bases removed from V and 8 bases from J, the gap between germline ends came to 9 bases. The CDR3 DNA reads as TGTGCCAGCAGCCGCTCAGGGGAGCCCCAGCATTTT. Amino acid sequence: CASSRSGEPQHF.

This clonotype was counted ten times or more. This chain joins TRBV7-3 and TRBJ2-3, with 12 bases identical to TRBD2. This CDR3 has 17 amino acids. Trimming cost V 4 bases and J 4 bases; bases outside gene matches: 9. The germline V gene has CDR1 SGHTA and CDR2 FQGTGA. The CDR3 spells CASSSGLAGGPADTQYF. CDR3 DNA: TGTGCCAGCAGCTCCGGCCTAGCGGGAGGGCCGGCAGATACGCAGTATTTT.

This clonotype was counted between two and nine times. The chain employs TRBV7-9 and TRBJ2-5; 14 positions match TRBD2. Germline CDR1 is SEHNR and CDR2 is FQNEAQ (reference sequence). J was trimmed by 4 bases and V by 5 bases; bases with no gene match: 9. The CDR3 sequence is 17 residues long. In DNA, the CDR3 is TGTGCCAGCAGCCCTTACAAGACTAGCGGGAGGGGAGAGACCCAGTACTTC. It is translated as CASSPYKTSGRGETQYF.

This clonotype has just a few counts. J is TRBJ2-7 and V is TRBV5-1; D gene uncertain. Germline lookup yields CDR1 SGHRS and CDR2 YFSETQ. The CDR3 runs 14 residues. Trimming removed 0 bases at V and 0 bases at J, with 7 bases between. The CDR3 DNA reads TGCGCCAGCAGCTTGGAGGCACGCTCCTACGAGCAGTACTTC. Its translation is CASSLEARSYEQYF. Based on the CDR3 plus reference TRBV5-1 and TRBJ2-7, the full variable domain is KAGVTQTPRYLIKTRGQQVTLSCSPISGHRSVSWYQQTPGQGLQFLFEYFSETQRNKGNFPGRFSGRQFSNSRSEMNVSTLELGDSALYLCASSLEARSYEQYFGPGTRLTVT.

This clonotype appeared a few times. V usage is TRBV9 and J usage is TRBJ2-2, with D uncertain. Trimming pared 0 bases from V and 0 bases from J, leaving 9 bases between. The germline V gene encodes CDR1 SGDLS and CDR2 YYNGEE. This CDR3 contains 16 residues. DNA for the CDR3: TGTGCCAGCAGCGTAGGAGGCAGACCGAACACCGGGGAGCTGTTTTTT. It codes for CASSVGGRPNTGELFF.

This clonotype appeared a few times. The rearrangement uses TRBV2 and TRBJ2-1, with D possibly being TRBD2 (6 bases). CDR1 and CDR2 from the germline V gene are SNHLY and FYNNEI. V lost 3 bases to trimming and J lost 0 bases, with 15 bases between them. The CDR3 runs to 17 residues. This CDR3 reads CASSDEEGSSSYNEQFF. In nucleotides, the CDR3 is TGTGCCAGCAGTGATGAGGAGGGCTCGAGCTCCTACAATGAGCAGTTCTTC. Based on the CDR3 plus reference TRBV2 and TRBJ2-1, the full variable domain is EPEVTQTPSHQVTQMGQEVILRCVPISNHLYFYWYRQILGQKVEFLVSFYNNEISEKSEIFDDQFSVERPDGSNFTLKIRSTKLEDSAMYFCASSDEEGSSSYNEQFFGPGTRLTVL.

This clonotype has at least ten counts. The chain couples TRBV7-3 to TRBJ2-1; 7 nucleotides agree with TRBD2. The germline V gene has CDR1 SGHTA and CDR2 FQGTGA. The CDR3 is made up of 14 amino acids. The V gene end was trimmed by 2 bases and the J gene end by 9 bases; junction bases not matched to a gene: 7. The CDR3 reads CASSLLAVNSEQFF. DNA for the CDR3: TGTGCCAGCAGCTTACTAGCGGTAAATTCTGAGCAGTTCTTC.

This clonotype appeared a few times. The CDR3 sequence is CSASRPREVSYEQYF. CDR3 nucleotide sequence: TGCAGTGCTAGTAGGCCGCGGGAGGTCTCCTACGAGCAGTACTTC. This chain joins TRBV20-1 and TRBJ2-7; 8 bases map to TRBD2. CDR1 and CDR2 from the germline V gene are DFQATT and SNEGSKA (reference sequence). CDR3 length equals 15 residues. The junction had 7 bases not matched to a gene; V was cut back by 3 bases and J by 0 bases.